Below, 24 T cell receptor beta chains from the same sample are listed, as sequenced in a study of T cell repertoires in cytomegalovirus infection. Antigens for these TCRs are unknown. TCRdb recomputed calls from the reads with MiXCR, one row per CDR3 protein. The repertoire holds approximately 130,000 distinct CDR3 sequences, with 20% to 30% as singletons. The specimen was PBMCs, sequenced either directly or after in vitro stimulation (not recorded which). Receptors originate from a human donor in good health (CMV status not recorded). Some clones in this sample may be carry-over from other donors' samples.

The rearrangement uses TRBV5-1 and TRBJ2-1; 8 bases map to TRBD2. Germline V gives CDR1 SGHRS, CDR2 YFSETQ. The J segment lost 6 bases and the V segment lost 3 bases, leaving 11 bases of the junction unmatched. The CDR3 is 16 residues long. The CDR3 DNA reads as TGCGCCAGCAGCTCCGGGGGCGGGAGGATTGGCAATGAGCAGTTCTTC. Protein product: CASSSGGGRIGNEQFF.

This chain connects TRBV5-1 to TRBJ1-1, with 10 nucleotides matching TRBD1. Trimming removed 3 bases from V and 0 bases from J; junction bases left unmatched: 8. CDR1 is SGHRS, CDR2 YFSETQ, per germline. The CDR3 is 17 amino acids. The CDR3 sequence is CASSSGTGAYMNTEAFF. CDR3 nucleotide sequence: TGCGCCAGCAGCTCCGGGACAGGGGCCTACATGAACACTGAAGCTTTCTTT.

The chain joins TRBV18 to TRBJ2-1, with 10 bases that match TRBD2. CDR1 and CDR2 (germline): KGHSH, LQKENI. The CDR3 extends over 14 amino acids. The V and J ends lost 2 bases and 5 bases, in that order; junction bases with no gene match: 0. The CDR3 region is CASSPGTSDNEQFF. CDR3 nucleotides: TGTGCCAGCTCACCAGGGACTAGCGACAATGAGCAGTTCTTC.

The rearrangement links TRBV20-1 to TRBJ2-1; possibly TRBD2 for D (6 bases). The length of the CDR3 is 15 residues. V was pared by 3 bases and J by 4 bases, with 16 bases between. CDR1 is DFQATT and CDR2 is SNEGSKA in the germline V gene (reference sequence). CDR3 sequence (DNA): TGCAGTGCTAGGGCGGGGAGCGGGTTTTACAATGAGCAGTTCTTC. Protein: CSARAGSGFYNEQFF.

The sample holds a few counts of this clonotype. The CDR3 protein is CATTGAGTNEKLFF. CDR3 nucleotides: TGTGCCACGACAGGGGCGGGAACTAATGAAAAACTGTTTTTT. The gene calls are TRBV6-6 and TRBJ1-4; 8 bases agree with TRBD1. Germline CDR1 and CDR2: MNHNY and SVGAGI (reference sequence). Unmatched junction bases numbered 5, after V lost 10 bases and J lost 1 base. The CDR3 consists of 14 residues.

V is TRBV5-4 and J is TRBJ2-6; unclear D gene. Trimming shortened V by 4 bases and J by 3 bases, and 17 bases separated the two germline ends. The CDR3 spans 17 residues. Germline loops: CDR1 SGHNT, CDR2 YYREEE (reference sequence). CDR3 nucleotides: TGTGCCAGCAGCGCACAAGCGCGGCTACATGGGGCCAACGTCCTGACTTTC. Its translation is CASSAQARLHGANVLTF.

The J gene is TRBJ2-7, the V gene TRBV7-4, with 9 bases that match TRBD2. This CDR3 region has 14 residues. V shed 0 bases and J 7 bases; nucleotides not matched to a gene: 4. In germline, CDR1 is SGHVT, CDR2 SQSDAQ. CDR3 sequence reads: CASSLAGLAREQYF. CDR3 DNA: TGTGCCAGCAGCTTAGCGGGACTAGCACGGGAGCAGTACTTC.

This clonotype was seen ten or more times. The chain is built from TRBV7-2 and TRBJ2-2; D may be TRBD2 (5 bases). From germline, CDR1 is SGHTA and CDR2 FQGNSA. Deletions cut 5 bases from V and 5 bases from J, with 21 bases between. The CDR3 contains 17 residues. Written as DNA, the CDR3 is TGTGCCAGCAGCGAACCCCGTACGAGCGGACGAACCGGGGAGCTGTTTTTT. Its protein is CASSEPRTSGRTGELFF.

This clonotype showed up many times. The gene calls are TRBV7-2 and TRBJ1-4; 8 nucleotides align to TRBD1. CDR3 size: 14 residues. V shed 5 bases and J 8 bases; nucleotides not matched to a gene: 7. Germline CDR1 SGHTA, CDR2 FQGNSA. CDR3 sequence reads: CASSLGQGREKLFF. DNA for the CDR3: TGTGCCAGCAGCCTCGGACAGGGAAGAGAAAAACTGTTTTTT.

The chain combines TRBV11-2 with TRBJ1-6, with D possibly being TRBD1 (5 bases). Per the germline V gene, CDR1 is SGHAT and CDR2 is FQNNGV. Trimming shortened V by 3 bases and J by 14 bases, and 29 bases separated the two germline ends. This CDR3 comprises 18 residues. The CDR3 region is CASSLGRGRRPTGSTLHF. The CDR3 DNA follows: TGTGCCAGCAGCTTGGGTAGGGGCCGGCGACCGACGGGATCAACCCTCCACTTT.

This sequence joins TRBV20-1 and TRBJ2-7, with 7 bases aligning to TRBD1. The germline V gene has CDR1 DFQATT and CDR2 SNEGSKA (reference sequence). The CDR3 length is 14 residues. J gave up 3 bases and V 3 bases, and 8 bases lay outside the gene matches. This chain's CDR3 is CSARIGTDFYEQYF. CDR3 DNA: TGCAGTGCTAGGATCGGGACAGATTTCTACGAGCAGTACTTC.

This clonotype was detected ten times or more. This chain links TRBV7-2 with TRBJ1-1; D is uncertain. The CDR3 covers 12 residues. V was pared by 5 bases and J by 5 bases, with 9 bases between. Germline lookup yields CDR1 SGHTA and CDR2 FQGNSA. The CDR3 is CASSIRSTEAFF. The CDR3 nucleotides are TGTGCCAGCAGCATAAGATCTACTGAAGCTTTCTTT.

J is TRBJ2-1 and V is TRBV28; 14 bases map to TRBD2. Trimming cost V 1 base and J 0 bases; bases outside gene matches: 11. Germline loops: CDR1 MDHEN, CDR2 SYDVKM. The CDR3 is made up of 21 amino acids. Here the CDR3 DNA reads TGTGCCAGCAGTTTATTTCTAGGGACTAGCGGGAGCCTTAGCTCCTACAATGAGCAGTTCTTC. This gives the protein CASSLFLGTSGSLSSYNEQFF. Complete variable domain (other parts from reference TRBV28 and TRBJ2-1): DVKVTQSSRYLVKRTGEKVFLECVQDMDHENMFWYRQDPGLGLRLIYFSYDVKMKEKGDIPEGYSVSREKKERFSLILESASTNQTSMYLCASSLFLGTSGSLSSYNEQFFGPGTRLTVL.

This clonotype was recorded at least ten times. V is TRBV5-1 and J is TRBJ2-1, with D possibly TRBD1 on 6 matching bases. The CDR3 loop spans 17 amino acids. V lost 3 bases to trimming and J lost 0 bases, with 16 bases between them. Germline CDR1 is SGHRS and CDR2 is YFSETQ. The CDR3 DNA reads TGCGCCAGCAGCTCATCACCGGGACAACTCTCCTACAATGAGCAGTTCTTC. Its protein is CASSSSPGQLSYNEQFF.

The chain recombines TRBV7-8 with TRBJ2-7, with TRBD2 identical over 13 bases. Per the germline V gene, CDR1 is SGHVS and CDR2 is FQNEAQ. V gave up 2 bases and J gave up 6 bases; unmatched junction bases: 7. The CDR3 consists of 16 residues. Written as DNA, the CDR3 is TGTGCCAGCAGCTTAACTAGCGGGAGGGCTTGGGGCGAGCAGTACTTC. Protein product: CASSLTSGRAWGEQYF.

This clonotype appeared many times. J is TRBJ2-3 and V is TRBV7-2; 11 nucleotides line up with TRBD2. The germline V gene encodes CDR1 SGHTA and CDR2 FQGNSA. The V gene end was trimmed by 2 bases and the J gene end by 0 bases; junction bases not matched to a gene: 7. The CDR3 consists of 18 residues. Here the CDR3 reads CASSLWLAGGPSTDTQYF. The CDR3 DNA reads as TGTGCCAGCAGCTTATGGTTAGCGGGAGGGCCAAGCACAGATACGCAGTATTTT.

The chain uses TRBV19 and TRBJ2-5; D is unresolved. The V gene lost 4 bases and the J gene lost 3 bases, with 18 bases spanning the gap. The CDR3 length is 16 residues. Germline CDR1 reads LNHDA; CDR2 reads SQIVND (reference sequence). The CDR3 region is CASSNRYRNGEETQYF. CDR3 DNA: TGTGCCAGTAGTAATCGCTACCGAAACGGAGAAGAGACCCAGTACTTC.

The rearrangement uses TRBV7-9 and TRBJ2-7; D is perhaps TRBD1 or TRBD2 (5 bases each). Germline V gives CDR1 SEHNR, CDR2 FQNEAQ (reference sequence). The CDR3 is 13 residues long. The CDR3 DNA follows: TGTGCTACAAGGGACGGGGTTCTCTACGAGCAGTACTTC. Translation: CATRDGVLYEQYF. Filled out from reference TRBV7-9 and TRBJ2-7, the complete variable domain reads DTGVSQNPRHKITKRGQNVTFRCDPISEHNRLYWYRQTLGQGPEFLTYFQNEAQLEKSRLLSDRFSAERPKGSFSTLEIQRTEQGDSAMYLCATRDGVLYEQYFGPGTRLTVT.

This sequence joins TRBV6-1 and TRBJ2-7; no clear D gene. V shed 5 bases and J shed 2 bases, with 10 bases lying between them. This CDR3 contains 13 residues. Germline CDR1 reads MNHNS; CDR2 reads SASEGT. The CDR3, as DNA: TGTGCCAGCAGTTGGGGAAAAACCTACGAGCAGTACGTC. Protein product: CASSWGKTYEQYV.

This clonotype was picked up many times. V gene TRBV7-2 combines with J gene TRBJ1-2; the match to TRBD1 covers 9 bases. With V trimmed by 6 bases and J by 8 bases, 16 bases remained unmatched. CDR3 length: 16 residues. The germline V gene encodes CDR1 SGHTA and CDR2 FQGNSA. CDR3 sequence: CASSKQGALGNSGYTF. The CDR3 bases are TGTGCCAGCAGTAAACAGGGGGCCCTGGGGAATTCGGGCTACACCTTC.

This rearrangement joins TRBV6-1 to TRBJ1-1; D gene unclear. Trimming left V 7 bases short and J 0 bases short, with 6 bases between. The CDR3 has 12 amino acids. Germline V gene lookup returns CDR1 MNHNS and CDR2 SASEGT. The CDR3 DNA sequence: TGTGCCAGCAAGAGGATGAACACTGAAGCTTTCTTT. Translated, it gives CASKRMNTEAFF.

The CDR3 is CASSDPTGQETQYF. The CDR3 DNA is TGTGCCAGCAGCGATCCAACAGGTCAAGAGACCCAGTACTTC. This chain joins TRBV7-6 and TRBJ2-5; a weak D match, TRBD1 (5 bases). V was shortened by 5 bases and J by 2 bases, with 12 bases between the two germline ends. Germline values: CDR1 SGHVS, CDR2 FNYEAQ. CDR3 size: 14 residues.

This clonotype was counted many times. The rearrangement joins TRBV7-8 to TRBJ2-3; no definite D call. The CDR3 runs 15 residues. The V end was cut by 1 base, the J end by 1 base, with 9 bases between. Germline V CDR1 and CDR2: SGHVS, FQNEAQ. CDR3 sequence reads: CASSLGSLGTDTQYF. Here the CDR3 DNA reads TGTGCCAGCAGCTTAGGTTCCCTGGGCACAGATACGCAGTATTTT.

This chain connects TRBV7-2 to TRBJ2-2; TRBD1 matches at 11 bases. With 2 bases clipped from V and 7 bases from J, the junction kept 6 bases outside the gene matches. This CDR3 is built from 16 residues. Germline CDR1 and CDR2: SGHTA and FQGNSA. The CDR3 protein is CASSLPDRGLGGELFF. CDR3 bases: TGTGCCAGCAGCTTACCGGACAGGGGGCTTGGCGGGGAGCTGTTTTTT.